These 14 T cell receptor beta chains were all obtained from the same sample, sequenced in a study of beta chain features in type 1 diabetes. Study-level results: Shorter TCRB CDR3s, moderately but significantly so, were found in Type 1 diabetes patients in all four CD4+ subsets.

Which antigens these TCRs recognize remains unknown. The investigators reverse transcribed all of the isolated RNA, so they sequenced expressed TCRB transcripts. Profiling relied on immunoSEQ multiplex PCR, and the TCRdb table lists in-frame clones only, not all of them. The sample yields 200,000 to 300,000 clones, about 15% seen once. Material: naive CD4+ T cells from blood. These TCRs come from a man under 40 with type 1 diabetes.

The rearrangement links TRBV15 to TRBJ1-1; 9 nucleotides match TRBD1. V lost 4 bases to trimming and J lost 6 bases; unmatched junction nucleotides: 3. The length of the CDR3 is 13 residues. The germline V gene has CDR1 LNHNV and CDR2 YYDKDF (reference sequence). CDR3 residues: CATSKGQGAEAFF. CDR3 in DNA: TGTGCCACCAGCAAGGGACAGGGCGCTGAAGCTTTCTTT.

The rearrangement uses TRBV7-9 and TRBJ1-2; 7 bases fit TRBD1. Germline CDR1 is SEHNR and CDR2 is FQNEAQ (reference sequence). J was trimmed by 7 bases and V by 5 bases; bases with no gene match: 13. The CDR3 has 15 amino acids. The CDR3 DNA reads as TGTGCCAGCAGCCCAGATCACAGGGGACAGAGTGGCTACACCTTC. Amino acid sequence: CASSPDHRGQSGYTF.

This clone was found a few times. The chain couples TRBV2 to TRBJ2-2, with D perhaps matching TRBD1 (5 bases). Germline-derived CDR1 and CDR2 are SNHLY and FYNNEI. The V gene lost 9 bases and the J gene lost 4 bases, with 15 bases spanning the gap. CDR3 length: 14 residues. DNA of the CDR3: TGTGCCAGTCTAGGGCAGGGCGGCACCGGGGAGCTGTTTTTT. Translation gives CASLGQGGTGELFF.

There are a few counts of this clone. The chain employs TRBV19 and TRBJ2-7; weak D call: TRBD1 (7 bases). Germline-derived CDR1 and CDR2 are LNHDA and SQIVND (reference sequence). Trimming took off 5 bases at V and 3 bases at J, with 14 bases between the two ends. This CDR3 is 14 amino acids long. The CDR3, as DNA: TGTGCCAGTAGTGGGCGGGACAGAAACTACGAGCAGTACTTC. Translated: CASSGRDRNYEQYF. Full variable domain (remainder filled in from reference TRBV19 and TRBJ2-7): DGGITQSPKYLFRKEGQNVTLSCEQNLNHDAMYWYRQDPGQGLRLIYYSQIVNDFQKGDIAEGYSVSREKKESFPLTVTSAQKNPTAFYLCASSGRDRNYEQYFGPGTRLTVT.

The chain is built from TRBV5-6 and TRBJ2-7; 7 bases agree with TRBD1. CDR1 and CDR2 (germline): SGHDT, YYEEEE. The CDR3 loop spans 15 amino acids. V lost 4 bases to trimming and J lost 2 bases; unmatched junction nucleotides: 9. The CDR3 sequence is CASSQRPQGPYEQYF. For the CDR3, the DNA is TGTGCCAGCAGCCAAAGACCACAGGGGCCCTACGAGCAGTACTTC.

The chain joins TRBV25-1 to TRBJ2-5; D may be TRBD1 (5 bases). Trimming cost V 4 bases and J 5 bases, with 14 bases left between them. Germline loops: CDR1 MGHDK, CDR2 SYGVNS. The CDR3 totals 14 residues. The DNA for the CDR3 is TGTGCCAGCAGTGTCGGTCAGGGCCTTGAGACCCAGTACTTC. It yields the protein CASSVGQGLETQYF.

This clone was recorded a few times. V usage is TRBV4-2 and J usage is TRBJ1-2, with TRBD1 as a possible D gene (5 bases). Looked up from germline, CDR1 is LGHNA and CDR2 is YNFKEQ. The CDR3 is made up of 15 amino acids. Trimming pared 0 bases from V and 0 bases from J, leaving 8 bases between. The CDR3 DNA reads TGTGCCAGCAGCCAAGATCAGGGATCTAACTATGGCTACACCTTC. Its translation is CASSQDQGSNYGYTF.

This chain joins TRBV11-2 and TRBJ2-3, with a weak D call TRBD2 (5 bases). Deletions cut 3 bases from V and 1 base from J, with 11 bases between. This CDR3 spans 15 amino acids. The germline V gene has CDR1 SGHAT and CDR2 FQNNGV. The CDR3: CASSFSGRGTDTQYF. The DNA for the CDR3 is TGTGCCAGCAGCTTCTCTGGGCGGGGCACAGATACGCAGTATTTT.

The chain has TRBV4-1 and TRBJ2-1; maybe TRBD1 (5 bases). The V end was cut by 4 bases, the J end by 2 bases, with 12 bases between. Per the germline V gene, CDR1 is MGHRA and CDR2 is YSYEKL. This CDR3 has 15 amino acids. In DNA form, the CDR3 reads TGCGCCAGCAGCCGGCCGGACATTGCCTACAATGAGCAGTTCTTC. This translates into CASSRPDIAYNEQFF.

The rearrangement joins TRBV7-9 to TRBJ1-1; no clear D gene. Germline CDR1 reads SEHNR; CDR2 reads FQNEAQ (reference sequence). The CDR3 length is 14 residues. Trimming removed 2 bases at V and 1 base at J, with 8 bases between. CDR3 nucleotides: TGTGCCAGCAGCTTAAATAGTGGGAACACTGAAGCTTTCTTT. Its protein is CASSLNSGNTEAFF. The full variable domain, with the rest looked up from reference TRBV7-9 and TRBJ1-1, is DTGVSQNPRHKITKRGQNVTFRCDPISEHNRLYWYRQTLGQGPEFLTYFQNEAQLEKSRLLSDRFSAERPKGSFSTLEIQRTEQGDSAMYLCASSLNSGNTEAFFGQGTRLTVV.

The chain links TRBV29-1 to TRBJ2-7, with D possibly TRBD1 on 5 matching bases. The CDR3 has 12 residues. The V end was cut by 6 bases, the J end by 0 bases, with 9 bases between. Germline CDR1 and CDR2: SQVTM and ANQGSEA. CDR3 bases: TGCAGCGTGAAAACAGGCTCCTACGAGCAGTACTTC. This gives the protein CSVKTGSYEQYF.

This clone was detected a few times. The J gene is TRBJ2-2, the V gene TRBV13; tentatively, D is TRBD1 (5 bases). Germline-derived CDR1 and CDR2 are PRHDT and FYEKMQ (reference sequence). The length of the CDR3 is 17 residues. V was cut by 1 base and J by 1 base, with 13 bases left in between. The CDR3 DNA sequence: TGTGCCAGCAGCTTAGTTGGGGCCGCAAGGAACACCGGGGAGCTGTTTTTT. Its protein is CASSLVGAARNTGELFF.

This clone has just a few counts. CDR3 region: CASSPGTPYSGANVLTF. In DNA, the CDR3 is TGTGCCAGCTCGCCCGGGACACCCTACTCTGGGGCCAACGTCCTGACTTTC. The chain combines TRBV18 with TRBJ2-6; TRBD1 might be the D (6 bases). The germline V and J ends were trimmed by 6 bases and 0 bases, with 15 bases remaining between them. The CDR3 is 17 amino acids. Germline values: CDR1 KGHSH, CDR2 LQKENI.

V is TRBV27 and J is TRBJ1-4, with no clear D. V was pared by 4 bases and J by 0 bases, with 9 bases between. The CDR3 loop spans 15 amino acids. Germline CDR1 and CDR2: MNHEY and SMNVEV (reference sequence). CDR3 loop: CASSSLGATNEKLFF. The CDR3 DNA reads TGTGCCAGCAGTTCTCTCGGTGCAACTAATGAAAAACTGTTTTTT. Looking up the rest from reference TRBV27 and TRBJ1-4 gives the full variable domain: EAQVTQNPRYLITVTGKKLTVTCSQNMNHEYMSWYRQDPGLGLRQIYYSMNVEVTDKGDVPEGYKVSRKEKRNFPLILESPSPNQTSLYFCASSSLGATNEKLFFGSGTQLSVL.